The 30 T cell receptor beta chains in this list originate from one sample, sequenced in a study of T-cell memory formation after mild COVID-19. TCRdb used MiXCR to reprocess the 5' RACE reads, holding one entry per CDR3 protein. The sample lists 350,000 to 500,000 distinct CDR3 sequences, less than 25% occurring once. The sequenced sample consisted of PBMCs or a T cell subset sorted from them (not recorded which). The receptors were sampled from an adult woman who had mild COVID-19 (a few samples of this study predate the infection). Cell type and time point are not known.

The chain employs TRBV29-1 and TRBJ2-3; TRBD2 matches 9 bases. Looked up from germline, CDR1 is SQVTM and CDR2 is ANQGSEA. V lost 8 bases to trimming and J lost 3 bases; unmatched junction nucleotides: 9. The CDR3 runs to 14 residues. CDR3 bases: TGCAGCATCGTTAGCGGGAGAGGGACAGATACGCAGTATTTT. Protein sequence: CSIVSGRGTDTQYF.

V gene TRBV29-1 combines with J gene TRBJ1-1; tentatively, D is TRBD1 (6 bases). From germline, CDR1 is SQVTM and CDR2 ANQGSEA. The V gene lost 3 bases and the J gene lost 4 bases, with 15 bases spanning the gap. There are 14 residues in the CDR3. The CDR3, as DNA: TGCAGCGTTGAGTCCGGGGTCAGGGGCACTGAAGCTTTCTTT. Encoded protein: CSVESGVRGTEAFF. Filled out from reference TRBV29-1 and TRBJ1-1, the complete variable domain reads SAVISQKPSRDICQRGTSLTIQCQVDSQVTMMFWYRQQPGQSLTLIATANQGSEATYESGFVIDKFPISRPNLTFSTLTVSNMSPEDSSIYLCSVESGVRGTEAFFGQGTRLTVV.

This clonotype was picked up a small number of times. The chain carries TRBV7-2 and TRBJ2-5, with 10 bases lining up with TRBD2. V shed 6 bases and J 1 base; nucleotides not matched to a gene: 5. The CDR3 runs 15 residues. Germline CDR1 and CDR2: SGHTA and FQGNSA. For the CDR3, the DNA is TGTGCCAGCAGAATTAGCGGGGGGTCCCAAGAGACCCAGTACTTC. Protein: CASRISGGSQETQYF.

The chain joins TRBV6-5 to TRBJ2-7; 12 bases agree with TRBD1. The J segment lost 6 bases and the V segment lost 4 bases, leaving 4 bases of the junction unmatched. CDR3 length: 14 amino acids. Germline V lookup: CDR1 MNHEY, CDR2 SVGAGI. The chain's CDR3 is CASSSPGQGAEQYF. In DNA, the CDR3 is TGTGCCAGCAGTTCTCCGGGACAGGGGGCCGAGCAGTACTTC.

This clonotype was counted a few times. CDR3 sequence: CASSLSPTGIPDTQYF. The DNA of the CDR3 is TGTGCCAGCAGCTTGAGTCCGACAGGGATCCCAGATACGCAGTATTTT. The chain couples TRBV5-5 to TRBJ2-3; 7 bases match TRBD1. Trimming took 1 base from V and 4 from J; bases not matched to a gene: 9. CDR1 SGHKS and CDR2 YYEKEE come from the germline V gene (reference sequence). The CDR3 is 16 residues long.

This clonotype was observed a handful of times. The CDR3 DNA follows: TGCAGTGCTAGGAGGAGGAATCAGCCCCAGCATTTT. Protein: CSARRRNQPQHF. The V call is TRBV20-1, the J call TRBJ1-5; D remains ambiguous. Trimming stripped 3 bases from V and 4 bases from J, with 7 bases between. CDR3 size: 12 residues. CDR1 is DFQATT, CDR2 SNEGSKA, per germline (reference sequence).

The sample holds many counts of this clonotype. The chain combines TRBV5-5 with TRBJ2-3, with no clear D. The CDR3 has 13 residues. Between the trimmed V and J ends, which lost 0 bases and 6 bases, there was a span of 8 bases. Germline V gene data show CDR1 as SGHKS and CDR2 as YYEKEE (reference sequence). The CDR3 protein is CASSLEVRDTQYF. The CDR3 DNA sequence: TGTGCCAGCAGCTTGGAGGTCAGGGATACGCAGTATTTT.

A few counts support this clonotype. At one end the junction does not follow the germline gene, possibly because of a read error. The chain couples TRBV7-7 to TRBJ2-5; 8 bases fit TRBD1. Germline CDR1 and CDR2: SSHAT and FNYEAQ (reference sequence). The CDR3 loop spans 13 amino acids. DNA for the CDR3: TGTGCTAGCAGCTTGGGACAGGCAGAGACCCAGTACTTC. Translation gives CASSLGQAETQYF.

The V call is TRBV7-9, the J call TRBJ2-7; 11 nucleotides line up with TRBD1. This CDR3 contains 17 residues. Germline trimming cut 6 bases from V and 5 bases from J; bases unmatched to any gene: 15. Germline V gene sequence: CDR1 SEHNR, CDR2 FQNEAQ (reference sequence). Written as DNA, the CDR3 is TGTGCCAGCAGATCGGACTCCGAGGACAGGGGGCGGAACGAGCAGTACTTC. It encodes CASRSDSEDRGRNEQYF.

Only a few counts were recorded for this clonotype. This sequence joins TRBV7-9 and TRBJ2-7, with TRBD2 matching over 9 bases. The germline gives CDR1 SEHNR, CDR2 FQNEAQ (reference sequence). Losses at the gene ends were 5 bases for V and 7 bases for J; bases not matched to a gene: 6. This CDR3 has 13 residues. This chain's CDR3 is CASSRAGGGEQYF. CDR3 DNA: TGTGCCAGCAGCCGAGCGGGAGGAGGGGAGCAGTACTTC.

The chain uses TRBV3-1 and TRBJ1-6; 7 bases fit TRBD1. The CDR3 has 16 residues. Unmatched junction bases numbered 3, after V lost 1 base and J lost 3 bases. The V gene's germline CDR1 is LGHDT and CDR2 YNNKEL (reference sequence). The CDR3 loop is CASSQGQGFYNSPLHF. The DNA for the CDR3 is TGTGCCAGCAGCCAAGGACAGGGTTTCTATAATTCACCCCTCCACTTT.

This clonotype was seen only a few times. The gene calls are TRBV10-3 and TRBJ1-1; tentatively, D is TRBD1 (5 bases). Germline V gene sequence: CDR1 ENHRY, CDR2 SYGVKD. The CDR3 length is 13 residues. With 10 bases removed from V and 1 base from J, the gap between germline ends came to 13 bases. CDR3: CATRDGENTEAFF. The CDR3 bases are TGTGCCACCCGGGACGGGGAGAACACTGAAGCTTTCTTT.

The V call is TRBV7-2, the J call TRBJ1-5; D uncertain. The CDR3 covers 13 residues. Looked up from germline, CDR1 is SGHTA and CDR2 is FQGNSA. Trimming took off 3 bases at V and 7 bases at J, with 10 bases between the two ends. Written as DNA, the CDR3 is TGTGCCAGCAGCTTTCGCAGAGACCAGCCCCAGCATTTT. Protein: CASSFRRDQPQHF.

This clonotype came up many times. This chain connects TRBV14 to TRBJ2-7; D remains ambiguous. The V end was cut by 1 base, the J end by 3 bases, with 10 bases between. In germline, CDR1 is SGHDN, CDR2 FVKESK. This CDR3 comprises 14 residues. CDR3 DNA: TGTGCCAGCAGCCAAGGGGTCTCCGGCTACGAGCAGTACTTC. Encoded protein: CASSQGVSGYEQYF.

CDR3 in DNA: TGTGCCAGCAGCGTTACACGAGGACAGGGGACTAACACCGGGGAGCTGTTTTTT. Translated, it gives CASSVTRGQGTNTGELFF. This chain connects TRBV4-2 to TRBJ2-2; 9 bases are a match to TRBD1. The CDR3 is 18 residues long. Looked up from germline, CDR1 is LGHNA and CDR2 is YNFKEQ. The V gene end was trimmed by 5 bases and the J gene end by 2 bases; junction bases not matched to a gene: 12.

The chain combines TRBV6-5 with TRBJ2-1, with no clear D. CDR1 MNHEY and CDR2 SVGAGI come from the germline V gene. V was cut by 8 bases and J by 8 bases, with 19 bases left in between. The CDR3 length is 14 residues. The CDR3 sequence: CASVNRQVKYEQFF. CDR3 sequence (DNA): TGTGCCAGCGTAAATCGCCAGGTCAAGTATGAGCAGTTCTTC.

This clonotype showed up just a few times. The chain links TRBV10-3 to TRBJ2-7; D unresolved. V lost 6 bases, J lost 0 bases, and 9 bases lay in between. From germline, CDR1 is ENHRY and CDR2 SYGVKD. The CDR3 is made up of 13 amino acids. CDR3 protein: CAISPPASYEQYF. The CDR3 bases are TGTGCCATCAGCCCCCCGGCCTCCTACGAGCAGTACTTC.

This rearrangement joins TRBV20-1 to TRBJ2-1; no clear D gene. The CDR3 runs to 12 residues. CDR1 and CDR2 from the germline V gene are DFQATT and SNEGSKA (reference sequence). The V end was cut by 0 bases, the J end by 6 bases, with 6 bases between. This chain's CDR3 is CSARDKANEQFF. The CDR3, as DNA: TGCAGTGCTAGAGATAAAGCCAATGAGCAGTTCTTC.

At least ten counts were recorded for this clonotype. The chain carries TRBV3-1 and TRBJ2-7, with TRBD1 identical over 7 bases. CDR1 and CDR2 (germline): LGHDT, YNNKEL (reference sequence). The CDR3 loop spans 15 amino acids. Losses at the gene ends were 1 base for V and 5 bases for J; bases not matched to a gene: 8. This chain's CDR3 is CASSQGIRTGDEQYF. The CDR3 region has the DNA TGTGCCAGCAGCCAAGGAATCCGCACAGGGGACGAGCAGTACTTC.

This chain uses TRBV6-1 with TRBJ1-5; maybe TRBD1 (5 bases). The CDR3 runs 14 residues. Germline V gives CDR1 MNHNS, CDR2 SASEGT. V lost 3 bases and J 12 bases, leaving 18 bases between the germline ends. CDR3 nucleotides: TGTGCCAGCAGTGAGCCCCTTGCTGGGGGGGACCAGCATTTT. This encodes CASSEPLAGGDQHF.

The CDR3 bases are TGTGCCAGCAGCCCCCCGCAGGAAAGCTCCTACGAGCAGTACTTC. Amino acids: CASSPPQESSYEQYF. The gene calls are TRBV7-3 and TRBJ2-7; D is unclear. Per germline, CDR1 SGHTA and CDR2 FQGTGA. This CDR3 has 15 residues. V lost 5 bases, J lost 0 bases, and 14 bases lay in between.

The chain links TRBV5-1 to TRBJ1-1; D gene ambiguous. The CDR3 contains 13 residues. The ends were cut back, 7 bases at V and 1 base at J, with 11 bases in the middle. Germline assignment: CDR1 SGHRS and CDR2 YFSETQ. DNA of the CDR3: TGCGCCAGCCATTTTTCCGAGAACACTGAAGCTTTCTTT. Translating it yields CASHFSENTEAFF.

This chain's CDR3 is CASTIQIQETQYF. The CDR3, as DNA: TGTGCCAGCACCATACAGATCCAAGAGACCCAGTACTTC. The chain links TRBV7-2 to TRBJ2-5; D gene unclear. Trimming left V 7 bases short and J 1 base short, with 10 bases between. Germline CDR1 is SGHTA and CDR2 is FQGNSA. The CDR3 length is 13 residues. Complete variable domain (other parts from reference TRBV7-2 and TRBJ2-5): GAGVSQSPSNKVTEKGKDVELRCDPISGHTALYWYRQSLGQGLEFLIYFQGNSAPDKSGLPSDRFSAERTGGSVSTLTIQRTQQEDSAVYLCASTIQIQETQYFGPGTRLLVL.

The rearrangement links TRBV11-2 to TRBJ1-2, with D uncertain. Trimming removed 7 bases at V and 6 bases at J, with 15 bases between. The CDR3 extends over 13 amino acids. Germline lookup yields CDR1 SGHAT and CDR2 FQNNGV. CDR3 region: CASTEPVVDGYTF. The CDR3 nucleotides read TGTGCCAGCACCGAACCAGTCGTGGATGGCTACACCTTC.

For this clonotype: A much larger clone differs from this one at a single base, so this may be a read error. The V and J genes are TRBV30 and TRBJ1-1; no reliable D call. The V and J ends lost 2 bases and 4 bases respectively, with 8 bases between them. The CDR3 length is 12 residues. CDR1 GTSNPN and CDR2 SVGIG come from the germline V gene (reference sequence). CDR3 loop: CAWSWAFTEAFF. CDR3 in DNA: TGTGCCTGGAGTTGGGCGTTCACTGAAGCTTTCTTT.

This clonotype came up many times. The rearrangement links TRBV7-6 to TRBJ2-3; 10 positions match TRBD1. Germline V gene data show CDR1 as SGHVS and CDR2 as FNYEAQ. Trimming took 3 bases from V and 3 from J; bases not matched to a gene: 9. The CDR3 has 17 amino acids. CDR3 region: CASSLGQGTWRTDTQYF. The CDR3 nucleotides are TGTGCCAGCAGCTTGGGACAGGGGACTTGGAGAACAGATACGCAGTATTTT.

The chain has TRBV29-1 and TRBJ2-7, with 7 bases fitting TRBD2. V lost 6 bases and J lost 0; bases outside the gene matches: 11. This CDR3 contains 15 residues. In germline, CDR1 is SQVTM, CDR2 ANQGSEA. The chain's CDR3 is CSVTHSGSSSYEQYF. The CDR3 DNA reads as TGCAGCGTAACCCATAGCGGGTCTAGCTCCTACGAGCAGTACTTC.

This clonotype has a count of ten or more. This chain connects TRBV5-1 to TRBJ2-3; no reliable D call. V was clipped by 1 base and J by 4 bases, with 4 bases between them. CDR1 SGHRS and CDR2 YFSETQ come from the germline V gene. This CDR3 contains 12 residues. The CDR3 region has the DNA TGCGCCAGCAGCTTGAACGCAGATACGCAGTATTTT. It specifies CASSLNADTQYF.

There are many counts of this clonotype. Here the CDR3 DNA reads TGTGCCAGCGCCCGAACGGGGACGACAGATACGCAGTATTTT. This sequence encodes CASARTGTTDTQYF. V usage is TRBV3-1 and J usage is TRBJ2-3; D is tentatively TRBD1 or TRBD2 (5 bases each). Per germline, CDR1 LGHDT and CDR2 YNNKEL (reference sequence). The ends were cut back, 8 bases at V and 3 bases at J, with 15 bases in the middle. CDR3 length: 14 amino acids.

This clonotype has just one count. This chain uses TRBV30 with TRBJ2-1; 9 nucleotides line up with TRBD2. With 2 bases clipped from V and 7 bases from J, the junction kept 6 bases outside the gene matches. This CDR3 has 14 amino acids. Germline lookup yields CDR1 GTSNPN and CDR2 SVGIG (reference sequence). The CDR3 DNA sequence: TGTGCCTGGAGTAGACTAGCGGCAATTAATGAGCAGTTCTTC. Its translation: CAWSRLAAINEQFF. Combining the CDR3 with reference TRBV30 and TRBJ2-1 gives the whole variable domain SQTIHQWPATLVQPVGSPLSLECTVEGTSNPNLYWYRQAAGRGLQLLFYSVGIGQISSEVPQNLSASRPQDRQFILSSKKLLLSDSGFYLCAWSRLAAINEQFFGPGTRLTVL.